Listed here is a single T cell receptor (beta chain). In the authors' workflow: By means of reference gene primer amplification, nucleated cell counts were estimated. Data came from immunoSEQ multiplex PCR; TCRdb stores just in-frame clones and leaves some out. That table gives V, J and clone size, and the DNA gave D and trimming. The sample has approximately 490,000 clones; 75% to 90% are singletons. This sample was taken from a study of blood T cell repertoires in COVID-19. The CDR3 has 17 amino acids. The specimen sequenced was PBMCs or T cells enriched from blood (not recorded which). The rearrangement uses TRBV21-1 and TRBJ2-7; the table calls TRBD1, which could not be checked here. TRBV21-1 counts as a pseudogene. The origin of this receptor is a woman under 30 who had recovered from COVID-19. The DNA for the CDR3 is TGTGCCAGCAGCAAATACCAGGGGGCGGCAGGAGCCTACGAGCAGTACTTC. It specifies CASSKYQGAAGAYEQYF.